Given below is one T cell receptor (beta chain) in context. Its matching antigen is unknown. Treatment specified: oral pan-JAK inhibitor, 5-10 mg twice daily. Germline lookup yields CDR1 SEHNR and CDR2 FQNEAQ (reference sequence). After removal of 7 bases from V and 8 bases from J, the junction contained 7 bases not matched to a gene. This CDR3 is 12 amino acids long. These data are taken from a study of CD8+ T cells in alopecia areata. Study findings and constraints: Persistence during tofacitinib was seen for many expanded lesional clones in scalp and blood.

cDNA serving as the sequencing template came from extracted, reverse transcribed RNA. Clones were sequenced by immunoSEQ multiplex PCR, and TCRdb holds only the in-frame ones, with some missing. Here the sample spans 190,000 or so clones, roughly 64% being singletons. The chain is built from TRBV7-9 and TRBJ1-2; 7 nucleotides align to TRBD1. The sequencing used CD8+ T cells sorted from blood, collected at week 24, from a patient treated with tofacitinib. The clonotype originates from a human donor with alopecia areata. The CDR3 DNA reads as TGTGCCAGCAAATTTACAGGGGACGGCTACACCTTC. This codes for CASKFTGDGYTF. Full variable domain (outside the CDR3, taken from reference TRBV7-9 and TRBJ1-2): DTGVSQNPRHKITKRGQNVTFRCDPISEHNRLYWYRQTLGQGPEFLTYFQNEAQLEKSRLLSDRFSAERPKGSFSTLEIQRTEQGDSAMYLCASKFTGDGYTFGSGTRLTVV.